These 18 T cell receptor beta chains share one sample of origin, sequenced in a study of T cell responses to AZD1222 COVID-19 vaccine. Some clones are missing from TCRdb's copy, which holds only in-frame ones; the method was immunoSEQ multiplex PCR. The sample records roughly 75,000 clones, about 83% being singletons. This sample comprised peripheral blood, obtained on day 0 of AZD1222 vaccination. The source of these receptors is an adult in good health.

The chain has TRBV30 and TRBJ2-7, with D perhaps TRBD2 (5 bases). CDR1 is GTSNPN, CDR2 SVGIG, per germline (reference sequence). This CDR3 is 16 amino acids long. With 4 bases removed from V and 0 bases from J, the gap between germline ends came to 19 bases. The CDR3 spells CAWNNERTGNSYEQYF. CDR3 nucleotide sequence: TGTGCCTGGAATAATGAAAGGACCGGGAACTCCTACGAGCAGTACTTC.

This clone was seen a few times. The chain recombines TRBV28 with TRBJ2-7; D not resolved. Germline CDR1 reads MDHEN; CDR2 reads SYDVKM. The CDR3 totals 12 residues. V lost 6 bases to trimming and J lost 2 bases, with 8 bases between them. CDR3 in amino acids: CASRPGTYEQYF. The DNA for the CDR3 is TGTGCCAGCAGACCTGGTACCTACGAGCAGTACTTC. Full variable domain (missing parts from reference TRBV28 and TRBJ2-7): DVKVTQSSRYLVKRTGEKVFLECVQDMDHENMFWYRQDPGLGLRLIYFSYDVKMKEKGDIPEGYSVSREKKERFSLILESASTNQTSMYLCASRPGTYEQYFGPGTRLTVT.

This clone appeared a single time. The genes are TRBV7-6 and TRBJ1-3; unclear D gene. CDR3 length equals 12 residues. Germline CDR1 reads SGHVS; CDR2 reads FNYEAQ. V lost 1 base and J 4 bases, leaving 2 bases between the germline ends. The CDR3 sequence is CASSLEGNTIYF. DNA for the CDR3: TGTGCCAGCAGCTTAGAGGGAAACACCATATATTTT.

CDR3 amino acids: CASSLQGNSGNTIYF. The CDR3 coding sequence is TGTGCCAGCAGCTTACAGGGGAACTCTGGAAACACCATATATTTT. The rearrangement links TRBV7-3 to TRBJ1-3, with a weak D call TRBD1 (6 bases). The CDR3 sequence is 15 residues long. Germline CDR1 SGHTA, CDR2 FQGTGA. The V end lost 2 bases, the J end lost 0 bases, and 8 bases lay between the germline ends.

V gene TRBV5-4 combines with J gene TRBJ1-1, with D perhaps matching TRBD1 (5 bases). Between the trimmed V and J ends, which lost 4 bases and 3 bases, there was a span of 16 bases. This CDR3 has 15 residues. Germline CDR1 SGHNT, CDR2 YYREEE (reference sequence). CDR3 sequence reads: CASSPDGALHTEAFF. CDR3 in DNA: TGTGCCAGCAGCCCGGATGGGGCCCTGCACACTGAAGCTTTCTTT.

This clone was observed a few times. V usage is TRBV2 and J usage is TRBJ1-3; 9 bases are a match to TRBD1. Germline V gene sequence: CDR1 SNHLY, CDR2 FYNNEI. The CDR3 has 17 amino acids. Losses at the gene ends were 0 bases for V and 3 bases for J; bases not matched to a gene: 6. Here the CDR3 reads CASSEAGGTGSGNTIYF. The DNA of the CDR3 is TGTGCCAGCAGTGAAGCGGGAGGGACAGGGAGTGGAAACACCATATATTTT.

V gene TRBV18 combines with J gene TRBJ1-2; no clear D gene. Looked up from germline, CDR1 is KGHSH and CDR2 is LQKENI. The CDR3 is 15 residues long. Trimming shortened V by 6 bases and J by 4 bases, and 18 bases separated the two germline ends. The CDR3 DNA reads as TGTGCCAGCTCCGTAGAACGGGGTGGAGGCTATGGCTACACCTTC. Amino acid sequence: CASSVERGGGYGYTF.

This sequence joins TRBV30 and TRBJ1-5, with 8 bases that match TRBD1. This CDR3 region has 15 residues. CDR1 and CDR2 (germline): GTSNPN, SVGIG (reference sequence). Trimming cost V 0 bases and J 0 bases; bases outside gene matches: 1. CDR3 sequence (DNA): TGTGCCTGGAGTGTACAGGGGGGTAGCAATCAGCCCCAGCATTTT. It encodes CAWSVQGGSNQPQHF.

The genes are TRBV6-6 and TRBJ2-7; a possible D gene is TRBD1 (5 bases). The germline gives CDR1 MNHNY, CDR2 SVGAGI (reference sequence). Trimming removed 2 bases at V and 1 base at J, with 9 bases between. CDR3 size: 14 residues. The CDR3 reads CASSYLDSSYEQYF. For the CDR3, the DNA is TGTGCCAGCAGTTACCTAGACAGTTCCTACGAGCAGTACTTC.

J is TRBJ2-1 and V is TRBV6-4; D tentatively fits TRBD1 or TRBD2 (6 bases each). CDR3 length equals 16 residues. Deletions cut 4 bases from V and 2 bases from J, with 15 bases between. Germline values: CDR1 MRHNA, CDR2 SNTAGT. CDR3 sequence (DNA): TGTGCCAGCAGTGCCACCCCCGGGGGCACCTACAATGAGCAGTTCTTC. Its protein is CASSATPGGTYNEQFF.

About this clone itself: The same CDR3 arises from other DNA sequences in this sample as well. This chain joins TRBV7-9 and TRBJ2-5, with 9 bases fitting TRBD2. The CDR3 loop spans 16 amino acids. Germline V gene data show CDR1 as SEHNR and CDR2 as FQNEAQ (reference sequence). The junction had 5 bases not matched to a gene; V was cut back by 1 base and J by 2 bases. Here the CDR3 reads CASSLDLAGRQETQYF. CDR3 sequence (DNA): TGTGCCAGCAGCTTAGACCTAGCGGGGCGTCAAGAGACCCAGTACTTC.

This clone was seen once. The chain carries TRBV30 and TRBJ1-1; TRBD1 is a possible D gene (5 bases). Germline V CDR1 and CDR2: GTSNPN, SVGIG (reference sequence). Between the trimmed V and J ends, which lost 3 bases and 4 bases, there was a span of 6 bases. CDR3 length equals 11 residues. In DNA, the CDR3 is TGTGCCTGGAGCAGGGCCACTGAAGCTTTCTTT. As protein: CAWSRATEAFF.

In nucleotides, the CDR3 is TGCAGCGTTGAGAAGGGTGGGGACACTGAAGCTTTCTTT. It translates to CSVEKGGDTEAFF. This chain uses TRBV29-1 with TRBJ1-1; no reliable D call. CDR1 is SQVTM, CDR2 ANQGSEA, per germline. The CDR3 loop spans 13 amino acids. The germline V and J ends were trimmed by 3 bases and 3 bases, with 11 bases remaining between them.

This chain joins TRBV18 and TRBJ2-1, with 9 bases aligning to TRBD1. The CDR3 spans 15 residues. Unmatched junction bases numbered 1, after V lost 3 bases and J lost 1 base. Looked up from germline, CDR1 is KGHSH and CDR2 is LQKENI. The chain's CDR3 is CASSPGQGSYNEQFF. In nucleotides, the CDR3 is TGTGCCAGCTCACCGGGACAGGGATCCTACAATGAGCAGTTCTTC.

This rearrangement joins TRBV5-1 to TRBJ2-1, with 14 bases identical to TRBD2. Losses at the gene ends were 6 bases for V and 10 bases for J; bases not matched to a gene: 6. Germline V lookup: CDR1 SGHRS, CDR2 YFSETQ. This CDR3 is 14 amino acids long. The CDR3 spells CASKWGLAGEEQFF. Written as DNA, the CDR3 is TGCGCCAGCAAGTGGGGACTAGCGGGGGAAGAGCAGTTCTTC.

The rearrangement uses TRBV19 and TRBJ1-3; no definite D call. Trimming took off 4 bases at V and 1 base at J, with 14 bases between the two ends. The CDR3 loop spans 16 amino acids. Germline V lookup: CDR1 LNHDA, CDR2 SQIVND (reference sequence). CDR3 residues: CASSRAWTPSGNTIYF. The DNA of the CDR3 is TGTGCCAGTAGTAGAGCCTGGACCCCATCTGGAAACACCATATATTTT.

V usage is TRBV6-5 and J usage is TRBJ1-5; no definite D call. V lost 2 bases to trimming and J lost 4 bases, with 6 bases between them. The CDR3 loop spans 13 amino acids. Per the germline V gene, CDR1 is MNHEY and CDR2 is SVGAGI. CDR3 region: CASSYRENQPQHF. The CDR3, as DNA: TGTGCCAGCAGTTACCGGGAAAATCAGCCCCAGCATTTT.

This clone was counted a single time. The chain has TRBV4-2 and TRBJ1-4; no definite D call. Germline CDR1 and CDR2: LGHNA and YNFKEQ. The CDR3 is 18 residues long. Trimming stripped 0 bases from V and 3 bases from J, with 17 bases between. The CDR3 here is CASSQDRSGRGANEKLFF. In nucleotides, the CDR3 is TGTGCCAGCAGCCAAGATCGATCTGGACGTGGGGCTAATGAAAAACTGTTTTTT.